These T cell receptor beta chains were read from a single sample in a study of regulatory T cells in long-lasting Graves disease. TCRdb processed the multiplex PCR reads anew with MiXCR; each CDR3 protein has one entry. The sample has about 430,000 distinct CDR3 sequences, roughly a fifth seen once; the top ten hold around an eighth. This specimen consisted of peripheral blood mononuclear cells (PBMCs), obtained when the disease was refractory, from a patient treated with antithyroid drugs. The receptors originated from a female donor with Graves disease. The CDR3 runs from the conserved cysteine through the conserved F or W. A D gene is named only where the DNA matches it firmly. Size values are once, few and many counts, or a class for expanded clones, and some rows have none.

>TRBD1|NA|TRBV6-2/TRBV6-3|TRBJ1-1
TGTGCCAGCAGTTTGGGACAGGGAGGGATTCCCGTCTTT
CASSLGQGGIPVF
>TRBD2|NA|TRBV4-1|TRBJ2-1
TGCGCCAGCAGCCGATTTAGCGGGTCCTACAATGAGCAGTTCTTC
CASSRFSGSYNEQFF
>TRBD1|few|TRBV12-5|TRBJ2-1
TGTGCTAGTGGTAATGGACAGGGTCGCAATGAGCAGTTCTTC
CASGNGQGRNEQFF
>TRBD2|NA|TRBV30|TRBJ2-7
TGTGCCTGGAGGCGTATCCTAGCGGGAGGGAGCGAGCAGTACTTC
CAWRRILAGGSEQYF
>NA|many|TRBV29-1|TRBJ1-2
TGCAGCGCCAACCCCGACTCCGGCTACACCTTC
CSANPDSGYTF
>NA|few|TRBV12-3/TRBV12-4|TRBJ2-1
TGTGCCAGCAGTTTAACCGGGGGAACCTACAATGAGCAGTTCTTC
CASSLTGGTYNEQFF
>NA|few|TRBV3-1|TRBJ2-5
TGTGCCAGCAGCCAAGGGTGGACTACCACTGGAGAGACCCAGTACTTC
CASSQGWTTTGETQYF
>TRBD1|few|TRBV6-1|TRBJ1-5
TGTGTCAGCAGTAGGACAGGTGGGAATCAGCCCCAGCATTTT
CVSSRTGGNQPQHF
>TRBD2|NA|TRBV20-1|TRBJ2-5
TGCAGTGCTAGAGATTTGGGACTAGCGGGAGGTACCCAAGAGACCCAGTACTTC
CSARDLGLAGGTQETQYF
>TRBD1|NA|TRBV10-3|TRBJ2-5
TGTGCCCCGGGGGGACAGGGGGCGCAAGAGACCCAGTACTTC
CAPGGQGAQETQYF
>NA|many|TRBV11-2|TRBJ1-1
TGTGCCAGCAGCTCAAGACGGGGGGACACTGAAGCTTTCTTT
CASSSRRGDTEAFF
>NA|many|TRBV11-2|TRBJ1-1
TGTGCCAGCAGCTTAGCTCCGAACACTGAAGCTTTCTTT
CASSLAPNTEAFF
>NA|NA|TRBV9|TRBJ2-7
TGTGCCAGCAGCGTAGAGGAGCTCTACGGGGAGCAGTACTTC
CASSVEELYGEQYF
>TRBD1|many|TRBV6-5|TRBJ2-7
TGTGCCAGCAGTTACGATGGGACAGGGGATTACTACGAGCAGTACTTC
CASSYDGTGDYYEQYF
>TRBD2|many|TRBV10-3|TRBJ2-5
TGTGCCATCAGTGCGGGTACGAGACTAGCGGGAGGAGGCCAAGAGACCCAGTACTTC
CAISAGTRLAGGGQETQYF
>TRBD1|NA|TRBV7-8|TRBJ2-7
TGTGCCAGCAGCTCACCCTCCGGGACAGGAAGAATCGACGAGCAGTACTTC
CASSSPSGTGRIDEQYF
>NA|many|TRBV2|TRBJ2-7
TGTGCCAGCAGCCCCCCCAGAGGGGCCTACGAGCAGTACTTC
CASSPPRGAYEQYF
>NA|medium-sized|TRBV28|TRBJ2-5
TGTGCCAGCAGTTTGAACCTCTACCGAGAGACCCAGTACTTC
CASSLNLYRETQYF
>NA|many|TRBV5-1|TRBJ1-1
TGCGCCAGCAGCTACCAGGTGAACACTGAAGCTTTCTTT
CASSYQVNTEAFF
>NA|NA|TRBV4-1|TRBJ1-1
TGCGCCAGCAGCCAAGCTGGAGCATTTTACACTGAAGCTTTCTTT
CASSQAGAFYTEAFF
>NA|many|TRBV2|TRBJ2-7
TGTGCCAGCACCCCAGGGAAATCCTACGAGCAGTACTTC
CASTPGKSYEQYF
>NA|few|TRBV24-1|TRBJ2-7
TGTGCCACCAGTGATTTGCCTTTTCGCGAGCAGTACTTC
CATSDLPFREQYF
>NA|NA|TRBV20-1|TRBJ2-3
TGCAGTGCTAGGTCAGGTCAGCTCTCCTTACCTAGCACAGATACGCAGTATTTT
CSARSGQLSLPSTDTQYF
>TRBD2|NA|TRBV4-1|TRBJ2-7
TGCGCCAGCAGCCAAGAAGAGGGACTAGATTACGAGCAGTACTTC
CASSQEEGLDYEQYF
>TRBD1|few|TRBV5-1|TRBJ2-5
TGCGCCAGCAGCTTAGCCGGGACAGGGTTCCAAGAGACCCAGTACTTC
CASSLAGTGFQETQYF
>NA|NA|TRBV12-3/TRBV12-4|TRBJ2-5
TGTGCCAGCAGTTTGCCGGGACTTCAAGAGACCCAGTACTTC
CASSLPGLQETQYF
>NA|NA|TRBV9|TRBJ2-5
TGTGCCAGCAGCGTTTTCCCCAGTGAGACCCAGTACTTC
CASSVFPSETQYF
>TRBD1|many|TRBV30|TRBJ2-4
TGTGCCTGGAGCACCGGGACAGCCGCCCGAAACATTCAGTACTTC
CAWSTGTAARNIQYF
>TRBD1|many|TRBV2|TRBJ2-7
TGTGCCAGCAGTGAAGCTACGGGACAGATTAGCTCCTACGAGCAGTACTTC
CASSEATGQISSYEQYF
>NA|NA|TRBV19|TRBJ2-2
TGTGCCAGTAATAACAACGCGAACACCGGGGAGCTGTTTTTT
CASNNNANTGELFF
>NA|NA|TRBV7-8|TRBJ1-2
TGTGCCGGAAACCAGGGGAAAGCTAACTATGGCTACACCTTC
CAGNQGKANYGYTF
>TRBD1|many|TRBV3-1|TRBJ1-1
TGTGCCAGCAGCCCAGACAGGGGAAAAACTGAAGCTTTCTTT
CASSPDRGKTEAFF
>NA|NA|TRBV5-1|TRBJ1-3
TGCGCCAGCAGCTTGGAGGAGCCGGGAAACACCATATATTTT
CASSLEEPGNTIYF
>NA|NA|TRBV7-9|TRBJ1-2
TGTGCCAGCAGCTTAGGCTGGGGGCAAAGTGGCTACACCTTC
CASSLGWGQSGYTF
>TRBD1|few|TRBV9|TRBJ2-2
TGTGCCAGCAGCGGCAGGGGGCATGGCGGGGAGCTGTTTTTT
CASSGRGHGGELFF
>TRBD2|NA|TRBV20-1|TRBJ2-7
TGCAGTGCCGAACCGGGACTAGCGAGCTACGAGCAGTACTTC
CSAEPGLASYEQYF
>NA|NA|TRBV24-1|TRBJ2-1
TGTGCCACCAGTGATACCCGACAGGCGGGCTCCTACAATGAGCAGTTCTTC
CATSDTRQAGSYNEQFF
>NA|few|TRBV4-2|TRBJ1-4
TGTGCCAGCAGCCAAGATGCCCCTTTTCCCATTTTTTTT
CASSQDAPFPIFF
>TRBD1|NA|TRBV5-1|TRBJ1-2
TGTGCCAGCAGCTCGAGCCAGGGGGTCCTATACTATGGCTACACCTTC
CASSSSQGVLYYGYTF
>NA|few|TRBV5-4|TRBJ2-7
TGTGCCAGCAGCCACTCATCGAGCTCCTACGAGCAGTACTTC
CASSHSSSSYEQYF
>NA|NA|TRBV5-1|TRBJ2-5
TGCGCCAGCAGCTTGGTGGCAGGGAAACAGACCCAGTACTTC
CASSLVAGKQTQYF
>NA|many|TRBV12-3/TRBV12-4|TRBJ2-4
TGTGCCAGCAGCCATAGGGACTTCAAAAACATTCAGTACTTC
CASSHRDFKNIQYF
>NA|many|TRBV6-5|TRBJ1-5
TGTGCCAGCAGTTACTCTCGGGGTGATCAGCCCCAGCATTTT
CASSYSRGDQPQHF
>NA|many|TRBV6-1|TRBJ1-1
TGTGCCAGCACGAGGGAAAGGGACACTGAAGCTTTCTTT
CASTRERDTEAFF
>NA|NA|TRBV2|TRBJ1-1
TGTGCCAGCGGACAGAATCAGAACACTGAAGCTTTCTTT
CASGQNQNTEAFF
>NA|once|TRBV7-3|TRBJ2-2
TGTGCCAGCAGCTTAAACGCCAGGAGCGGGGAGCTGTTTTTT
CASSLNARSGELFF
>NA|NA|TRBV7-9|TRBJ2-7
TGTGCCAGCAGCTTAGCGCGAGGGGGTTACGAGCAGTACTTC
CASSLARGGYEQYF
>TRBD2|few|TRBV11-2|TRBJ2-2
TGTGCCAGCAAATTGGGGGGGGGTTCGGTTGGGGCTCCCGGGGAGCTGTTTTTT
CASKLGGGSVGAPGELFF